Given below is one TCR beta chain in context. V was cut by 8 bases and J by 5 bases, with 9 bases left in between. Germline V lookup: CDR1 MGHDK, CDR2 SYGVNS. This CDR3 has 12 amino acids. In the source study's methods: Nucleated cell number was recorded as an estimate derived from reference gene primer amplification. Generated by immunoSEQ multiplex PCR, the TCRdb table keeps only in-frame clones and is missing some. D and trimming come from the DNA, and the V and J calls and clone size come from that table. The sample carries about 300,000 clones, roughly 89% recorded once. This sample is part of a study of blood T cell repertoires in COVID-19. Study in general: Both acute and convalescent COVID-19 samples were obtained from the United States, Italy and Spain.

The Seattle patients joined while their infection was active and were tracked longitudinally afterward. The sequencing input was peripheral blood. This receptor was taken from a woman aged 25-40 years with COVID-19, enrolled during active disease. V usage is TRBV25-1 and J usage is TRBJ1-4; the D gene is possibly TRBD1 (5 bases). CDR3 sequence (DNA): TGTGCCAGCCGGAGGGGAAATGAAAAACTGTTTTTT. It yields the protein CASRRGNEKLFF.